This is a list of T cell receptor beta chains from one sample in a study of CD8 T cells in Susac syndrome. TCRdb reprocessed the immunoSEQ multiplex PCR reads via MiXCR and lists one record per CDR3 protein. The sample contains roughly 250,000 distinct CDR3 sequences, 90% to 97% of which appear only once. Sequencing used CD4+ T cells from PBMCs. The receptors were gathered from a human donor with Susac syndrome. Each CDR3 is given with its conserved first and last residue. The D gene is left open where the match is weak. A row's size may be missing; if present it is once, few, many or a size class.

clone_size	v_call	j_call	d_call	cdr3_aa	cdr3_nt
-	TRBV9	TRBJ2-7	TRBD2	CASSAGIAGGNYEQYF	TGTGCCAGCAGCGCTGGTATAGCGGGAGGGAACTACGAGCAGTACTTC
-	TRBV23-1	TRBJ1-5	-	CASSHPDSSNQPQHF	TGCGCCAGCAGTCATCCAGACAGTAGCAATCAGCCCCAGCATTTT
once	TRBV6-1	TRBJ1-1	-	CASSPPDWGLMPVAFF	TGTGCCAGCAGTCCCCCCGATTGGGGTCTCATGCCAGTAGCTTTCTTT
-	TRBV3-1	TRBJ2-3	-	CASSQDGGQYF	TGTGCCAGCAGCCAGGACGGCGGGCAGTATTTT
-	TRBV14	TRBJ2-1	TRBD2	CASSPVSAGVSVGQFF	TGTGCCAGCAGCCCAGTCTCCGCGGGAGTTTCCGTTGGGCAGTTCTTC
-	TRBV27	TRBJ2-1	TRBD2	CASSPRTSSNEQFF	TGTGCCAGCAGTCCCCGGACTAGTTCGAATGAGCAGTTCTTC
-	TRBV5-1	TRBJ2-7	TRBD1	CASSLDPGQGTYEQYF	TGCGCCAGCAGCTTAGATCCGGGACAGGGAACCTACGAGCAGTACTTC
-	TRBV20-1	TRBJ2-7	TRBD2	CSATLAGAEQYF	TGCAGTGCTACCCTAGCGGGCGCCGAGCAGTACTTC
-	TRBV29-1	TRBJ1-2	TRBD1	CSASGQGYNYGYTF	TGCAGCGCCTCGGGACAGGGGTATAACTATGGCTACACCTTC
-	TRBV20-1	TRBJ2-1	TRBD2	CSARDPLTSGRVHNEQFF	TGCAGTGCTAGAGACCCTCTGACTAGCGGGAGGGTCCACAATGAGCAGTTCTTC
-	TRBV15	TRBJ2-5	-	CATSRGSLSQGTQYF	TGTGCCACCAGCAGAGGATCCCTCTCCCAGGGGACCCAGTACTTC
-	TRBV6-5	TRBJ2-1	TRBD1	CASSYPPDRGLDNEQFF	TGTGCCAGCAGTTACCCGCCCGACAGGGGTCTCGACAATGAGCAGTTCTTC
-	TRBV2	TRBJ1-5	-	CASSEASRNQPQHF	TGTGCCAGCAGTGAGGCCTCCCGCAATCAGCCCCAGCATTTT
once	TRBV12-3/TRBV12-4	TRBJ1-4	-	CASSPFAAEFGEKLFF	TGTGCCAGCAGTCCTTTTGCGGCGGAGTTTGGTGAAAAACTGTTTTTT
-	TRBV12-3/TRBV12-4	TRBJ1-1	-	CASQQGARGTEAFF	TGTGCCAGCCAACAGGGAGCGCGGGGGACTGAAGCTTTCTTT
-	TRBV2	TRBJ2-5	TRBD2	CASRVWGLAVGYQETQYF	TGTGCCAGCAGGGTTTGGGGACTAGCGGTGGGGTACCAAGAGACCCAGTACTTC
-	TRBV28	TRBJ1-4	TRBD1	CASRVGTVATNEKLFF	TGTGCCAGCAGAGTAGGGACAGTTGCAACTAATGAAAAACTGTTTTTT
-	TRBV30	TRBJ1-3	TRBD1	CAWNSQGHLNTIYF	TGTGCCTGGAATTCACAGGGGCACCTAAACACCATATATTTT
-	TRBV27	TRBJ1-5	-	CASRLGGAVGNQPQHF	TGTGCCAGCAGACTAGGAGGGGCCGTTGGCAATCAGCCCCAGCATTTT
-	TRBV20-1	TRBJ1-2	TRBD1	CSASTGGVLGYTF	TGCAGTGCTAGTACAGGGGGCGTATTAGGCTACACCTTC
-	TRBV20-1	TRBJ2-7	-	CSARAPASYEQYF	TGCAGTGCTAGAGCCCCAGCTTCCTACGAGCAGTACTTC
-	TRBV7-9	TRBJ2-1	TRBD2	CASSHGLAGIYNEQFF	TGTGCCAGCAGCCATGGACTAGCGGGGATATACAATGAGCAGTTCTTC
once	TRBV29-1	TRBJ2-1	-	CSASGTGYFDEQFF	TGCAGCGCTTCGGGAACTGGGTATTTTGATGAGCAGTTCTTC
-	TRBV5-1	TRBJ2-2	TRBD2	CASSRSGGYAGELFF	TGCGCCAGCAGCCGCTCGGGGGGATACGCCGGGGAGCTGTTTTTT
-	TRBV5-1	TRBJ2-7	-	CASSAAAPFYEQYF	TGCGCCAGCAGCGCCGCGGCCCCCTTCTACGAGCAGTACTTC
-	TRBV29-1	TRBJ2-4	-	CSVAEVTKNIQYF	TGCAGCGTTGCGGAGGTGACCAAAAACATTCAGTACTTC
-	TRBV25-1	TRBJ1-5	-	CASSELNRPQHF	TGTGCCAGCAGTGAACTGAATCGACCCCAGCATTTT
-	TRBV19	TRBJ2-5	-	CASSTGTQETQYF	TGTGCCAGTAGTACCGGGACACAAGAGACCCAGTACTTC
-	TRBV7-9	TRBJ2-4	TRBD1	CASSFTGVSLYF	TGTGCCAGCAGTTTTACAGGGGTCTCTTTGTACTTC
once	TRBV6-5	TRBJ2-5	-	CASSYDNRQETQYF	TGTGCCAGCAGTTACGATAACCGACAAGAGACCCAGTACTTC
-	TRBV20-1	TRBJ2-5	-	CSASSAFQETQYF	TGCAGTGCTAGTTCGGCGTTCCAAGAGACCCAGTACTTC
-	TRBV7-9	TRBJ2-3	-	CASSYASSDTQYF	TGTGCCAGCAGCTATGCTTCCTCAGATACGCAGTATTTT
-	TRBV3-1	TRBJ2-3	TRBD2	CASSQGTSGFTDTQYF	TGTGCCAGCAGCCAAGGGACTAGCGGATTCACAGATACGCAGTATTTT
-	TRBV29-1	TRBJ1-1	-	CSVEPGFRTEAFF	TGCAGCGTTGAACCGGGGTTCAGGACTGAAGCTTTCTTT
-	TRBV9	TRBJ1-1	-	CASSDRLGYQNTEAFF	TGTGCCAGCAGCGACCGCCTAGGATATCAGAACACTGAAGCTTTCTTT
-	TRBV12-3/TRBV12-4	TRBJ1-5	-	CASSRAGREQPQHF	TGTGCCAGCAGCCGAGCGGGCCGGGAGCAGCCCCAGCATTTT
-	TRBV10-2	TRBJ2-3	TRBD2	CASSDTSGIGADTQYF	TGCGCCAGCAGTGATACAAGCGGGATTGGGGCTGATACGCAGTATTTT
-	TRBV27	TRBJ2-2	-	CASSTYTAPGELFF	TGTGCCAGCAGTACCTACACGGCCCCCGGGGAGCTGTTTTTT
once	TRBV14	TRBJ2-7	TRBD2	CASSQDRLAGAPRTYEQYF	TGTGCCAGCAGCCAAGATCGGCTAGCGGGAGCCCCGCGGACCTACGAGCAGTACTTC
-	TRBV5-4	TRBJ2-7	-	CASSLDWEDEQYF	TGTGCCAGCAGCTTGGATTGGGAAGACGAGCAGTACTTC
-	TRBV5-1	TRBJ2-6	-	CASSLMSSGANVLTF	TGCGCCAGCAGCTTGATGAGTTCCGGGGCCAACGTCCTGACTTTC
-	TRBV30	TRBJ2-2	-	CAWSVRTTGELFF	TGTGCCTGGAGTGTAAGGACCACCGGGGAGCTGTTTTTT